The 30 T cell receptor beta chains presented below share a single source sample, sequenced in a study of blood T cell repertoires in COVID-19. Method: immunoSEQ multiplex PCR; TCRdb's copy keeps in-frame clones and lacks some. The sample holds about 180,000 clones, about 81% seen once. Material: peripheral blood. These receptors all stem from a woman aged 80 or older with COVID-19, enrolled during active disease.

The chain employs TRBV19 and TRBJ2-1; the match to TRBD1 covers 8 bases. This CDR3 spans 16 amino acids. Unmatched junction bases numbered 15, after V lost 7 bases and J lost 7 bases. Germline V CDR1 and CDR2: LNHDA, SQIVND (reference sequence). DNA for the CDR3: TGTGCCAGTACCCCCCTCGCGGGACAGGTGGGGAATGAGCAGTTCTTC. It translates to CASTPLAGQVGNEQFF.

V is TRBV6-5 and J is TRBJ1-2; TRBD1 aligns across 7 bases. This CDR3 is built from 12 residues. Germline CDR1 reads MNHEY; CDR2 reads SVGAGI. V lost 5 bases, J lost 10 bases, and 7 bases stayed unmatched. DNA for the CDR3: TGTGCCAGCAGTCGGGGACAGCGCTACTACACCTTC. As protein: CASSRGQRYYTF.

This clone was counted once. The J gene is TRBJ2-4, the V gene TRBV19, with no clear D. V was pared by 3 bases and J by 3 bases, with 18 bases between. Germline V CDR1 and CDR2: LNHDA, SQIVND (reference sequence). CDR3 length equals 17 residues. The CDR3 loop reads CASSMWFGYEDKNIQYF. The CDR3 DNA sequence: TGTGCCAGTAGTATGTGGTTCGGTTACGAGGACAAAAACATTCAGTACTTC.

This clone was seen a handful of times. The rearrangement joins TRBV5-1 to TRBJ2-7; 11 bases are shared with TRBD2. V lost 4 bases and J lost 1; bases outside the gene matches: 7. Germline assignment: CDR1 SGHRS and CDR2 YFSETQ. The CDR3 loop spans 16 amino acids. The CDR3 DNA reads TGCGCCAGCAGCCCACGACTAGCGGGAACGTCCTACGAGCAGTACTTC. As protein: CASSPRLAGTSYEQYF.

The V call is TRBV29-1, the J call TRBJ2-7; 12 nucleotides line up with TRBD1. Trimming removed 7 bases from V and 7 bases from J; junction bases left unmatched: 5. CDR1 and CDR2 from the germline V gene are SQVTM and ANQGSEA. The CDR3 sequence is 12 residues long. The CDR3 reads CSGGQGAGEQYF. The CDR3 DNA reads TGCAGCGGGGGACAGGGGGCCGGGGAGCAGTACTTC.

This clone appeared once. The germline gene is not matched at one end of the junction; a read error may be the cause. The CDR3 sequence is CASSIEGSEQFF. The CDR3 DNA sequence: TGTGCCAGTAGCATAGAGGGGAGTGAGCAGTTCTTC. This chain links TRBV19 with TRBJ2-1; D is possibly TRBD1 or TRBD2 (5 bases each). CDR3 length: 12 residues. Germline V gene sequence: CDR1 LNHDA, CDR2 SQIVND (reference sequence).

This clone was recorded many times. This chain joins TRBV2 and TRBJ2-7; TRBD1 aligns across 8 bases. Germline assignment: CDR1 SNHLY and CDR2 FYNNEI. This CDR3 contains 14 residues. Trimming cost V 6 bases and J 0 bases; bases outside gene matches: 4. This CDR3 reads CASRGTGYSYEQYF. The CDR3 nucleotides are TGTGCCAGCAGGGGGACAGGCTACTCCTACGAGCAGTACTTC. Filled out from reference TRBV2 and TRBJ2-7, the complete variable domain reads EPEVTQTPSHQVTQMGQEVILRCVPISNHLYFYWYRQILGQKVEFLVSFYNNEISEKSEIFDDQFSVERPDGSNFTLKIRSTKLEDSAMYFCASRGTGYSYEQYFGPGTRLTVT.

This rearrangement joins TRBV6-5 to TRBJ2-7; D gene uncertain. The CDR3 length is 12 residues. Germline CDR1 reads MNHEY; CDR2 reads SVGAGI. Trimming shortened V by 7 bases and J by 4 bases, and 11 bases separated the two germline ends. The DNA of the CDR3 is TGTGCCAGCACCCCAAGAGAGTACGAGCAGTACTTC. Amino acids: CASTPREYEQYF.

The chain joins TRBV9 to TRBJ2-2; no firm D call. The germline gives CDR1 SGDLS, CDR2 YYNGEE. Between the trimmed V and J ends, which lost 0 bases and 2 bases, there was a span of 11 bases. The CDR3 loop spans 16 amino acids. The CDR3, as DNA: TGTGCCAGCAGCGTAGACGGAGAAACTAACACCGGGGAGCTGTTTTTT. It translates to CASSVDGETNTGELFF.

V is TRBV6-5 and J is TRBJ2-7; perhaps TRBD1 as D (6 bases). Germline V gene sequence: CDR1 MNHEY, CDR2 SVGAGI. The V end was cut by 7 bases, the J end by 0 bases, with 10 bases between. This CDR3 is built from 13 residues. Here the CDR3 DNA reads TGTGCCAGCATACGGGACACCTCCTACGAGCAGTACTTC. As protein: CASIRDTSYEQYF.

A single count supports this clone. This chain links TRBV5-4 with TRBJ1-1; 9 nucleotides match TRBD1. In germline, CDR1 is SGHNT, CDR2 YYREEE (reference sequence). J gave up 7 bases and V 0 bases, and 4 bases lay outside the gene matches. The CDR3 extends over 14 amino acids. CDR3 sequence (DNA): TGTGCCAGCAGCTTGGATCGGGGACAGGGTGAAGCTTTCTTT. Translation gives CASSLDRGQGEAFF.

V gene TRBV6-5 combines with J gene TRBJ1-6, with D possibly being TRBD1 (6 bases). Between the trimmed V and J ends, which lost 2 bases and 10 bases, there was a span of 12 bases. Germline assignment: CDR1 MNHEY and CDR2 SVGAGI. This CDR3 region has 14 residues. The CDR3: CASSYNPRGSPLHF. Here the CDR3 DNA reads TGTGCCAGCAGTTACAACCCTAGGGGGTCACCCCTCCACTTT.

This chain's CDR3 is CATSDPLQTEAFF. The CDR3 DNA reads as TGTGCCACCAGTGATCCCTTACAGACTGAAGCTTTCTTT. The chain is built from TRBV24-1 and TRBJ1-1; D gene uncertain. The CDR3 runs to 13 residues. Per the germline V gene, CDR1 is KGHDR and CDR2 is SFDVKD. V was pared by 3 bases and J by 5 bases, with 9 bases between.

The V call is TRBV30, the J call TRBJ1-6; possibly TRBD1 for D (6 bases). CDR3 length: 17 residues. CDR1 and CDR2 from the germline V gene are GTSNPN and SVGIG (reference sequence). Trimming left V 3 bases short and J 6 bases short, with 21 bases between. The DNA for the CDR3 is TGTGCCTGGAGGCCCCCCGACAGGTTTGGCGTTAATTCACCCCTCCACTTT. The encoded protein is CAWRPPDRFGVNSPLHF.

The V and J genes are TRBV5-1 and TRBJ2-3, with D maybe TRBD1 (6 bases). CDR1 is SGHRS and CDR2 is YFSETQ in the germline V gene. The ends were cut back, 5 bases at V and 1 base at J, with 8 bases in the middle. The CDR3 sequence is 13 residues long. As DNA, the CDR3 is TGCGCCAGCAGTCACAGGGGCACAGATACGCAGTATTTT. This gives the protein CASSHRGTDTQYF.

The chain carries TRBV10-3 and TRBJ2-3; D remains ambiguous. Germline assignment: CDR1 ENHRY and CDR2 SYGVKD. The CDR3 covers 15 residues. V was cut by 1 base and J by 5 bases, with 13 bases left in between. The DNA of the CDR3 is TGTGCCATCAGTGAGTGGGCTCCTCCCGTAGATACGCAGTATTTT. Its translation: CAISEWAPPVDTQYF.

This rearrangement joins TRBV6-1 to TRBJ1-5; D possibly corresponds to TRBD1 (6 bases). Trimming removed 2 bases from V and 3 bases from J, with 11 bases in between. Germline CDR1 reads MNHNS; CDR2 reads SASEGT. This CDR3 region has 15 residues. The CDR3 DNA reads TGTGCCAGCAGTGAACGAGGGGGTAACAATCAGCCCCAGCATTTT. Residues: CASSERGGNNQPQHF.

The V gene is TRBV15, the J gene TRBJ2-3, with unresolved D. The CDR3 totals 13 residues. The germline gives CDR1 LNHNV, CDR2 YYDKDF (reference sequence). V lost 3 bases, J lost 0 bases, and 4 bases lay in between. The CDR3 DNA sequence: TGTGCCACCAGCAGGGCCAGCACAGATACGCAGTATTTT. Residues: CATSRASTDTQYF.

This clone was observed a few times. This chain uses TRBV28 with TRBJ1-5, with TRBD1 as a possible D gene (5 bases). Trimming took off 4 bases at V and 3 bases at J, with 13 bases between the two ends. CDR1 and CDR2 (germline): MDHEN, SYDVKM. The CDR3 contains 15 residues. CDR3 residues: CASSSRTRFNQPQHF. DNA of the CDR3: TGTGCCAGCAGTTCTCGGACACGCTTCAATCAGCCCCAGCATTTT.

The chain employs TRBV5-1 and TRBJ1-5, with D possibly matching TRBD1 (5 bases). There are 14 residues in the CDR3. Germline CDR1 SGHRS, CDR2 YFSETQ. V lost 4 bases and J 4 bases, leaving 12 bases between the germline ends. Written as DNA, the CDR3 is TGCGCCAGCAGCCCCCTGGGGGGGAATCAGCCCCAGCATTTT. Its protein is CASSPLGGNQPQHF. Looking up the rest from reference TRBV5-1 and TRBJ1-5 gives the full variable domain: KAGVTQTPRYLIKTRGQQVTLSCSPISGHRSVSWYQQTPGQGLQFLFEYFSETQRNKGNFPGRFSGRQFSNSRSEMNVSTLELGDSALYLCASSPLGGNQPQHFGDGTRLSIL.

The genes are TRBV29-1 and TRBJ1-4, with D perhaps matching TRBD1 (6 bases). The V gene lost 4 bases and the J gene lost 10 bases, with 19 bases spanning the gap. CDR3 length equals 14 residues. Germline CDR1 and CDR2: SQVTM and ANQGSEA. The CDR3 DNA follows: TGCAGCGTTGCCCCGTTTGGGGCCAGGGGAAAACTGTTTTTT. The encoded protein is CSVAPFGARGKLFF.

This rearrangement joins TRBV4-1 to TRBJ2-7, with 7 bases matching TRBD1. The CDR3 contains 15 residues. After removal of 1 base from V and 2 bases from J, the junction contained 5 bases not matched to a gene. From germline, CDR1 is MGHRA and CDR2 YSYEKL. In DNA, the CDR3 is TGCGCCAGCAGCCAAGGACAGGGCGGAACCTACGAGCAGTACTTC. The encoded protein is CASSQGQGGTYEQYF.

The chain recombines TRBV9 with TRBJ2-3; TRBD1 agrees at 7 bases. The length of the CDR3 is 16 residues. The ends lost 3 bases at V and 0 bases at J; junction bases unmatched: 7. Germline V gene data show CDR1 as SGDLS and CDR2 as YYNGEE. CDR3 sequence reads: CASSDLRQGSTDTQYF. DNA for the CDR3: TGTGCCAGCAGCGACCTGCGACAGGGAAGCACAGATACGCAGTATTTT.

The chain employs TRBV28 and TRBJ2-7, with TRBD1 matching 7 bases. The CDR3 is 15 amino acids. Germline lookup yields CDR1 MDHEN and CDR2 SYDVKM. V trimming: 5 bases; J trimming: 0 bases; junction bases outside the gene matches: 7. CDR3 nucleotide sequence: TGTGCCAGCAGTACAAACAGGGGCAGCTCCTACGAGCAGTACTTC. It codes for CASSTNRGSSYEQYF.

V usage is TRBV11-3 and J usage is TRBJ2-7, with TRBD1 identical over 7 bases. Germline V gives CDR1 SGHNT, CDR2 YENEEA. The CDR3 length is 12 residues. V lost 6 bases, J lost 5 bases, and 4 bases stayed unmatched. For the CDR3, the DNA is TGTGCCAGCAGTCCTGACAGGGACGAGCAGTACTTC. Translated, it gives CASSPDRDEQYF.

CDR3 DNA sequence: TGTGCCAGCAGTAGGGGTTACGAAAAACTGTTTTTT. The encoded protein is CASSRGYEKLFF. The gene calls are TRBV6-2 or TRBV6-3 and TRBJ1-4, with D tentatively TRBD1 (5 bases). The CDR3 spans 12 residues. Per germline, CDR1 MNHEY and CDR2 SVGEGT. V lost 5 bases to trimming and J lost 8 bases, with 9 bases between them.

The sample holds many counts of this clone. The chain employs TRBV27 and TRBJ2-1; maybe TRBD2 (6 bases). This CDR3 has 16 residues. Per germline, CDR1 MNHEY and CDR2 SMNVEV (reference sequence). V lost 3 bases and J lost 4, with 16 bases in between. In DNA form, the CDR3 reads TGTGCCAGCAGTTTTTCCACTAGCACTTTTTACAATGAGCAGTTCTTC. It specifies CASSFSTSTFYNEQFF.

V usage is TRBV19 and J usage is TRBJ1-2, with TRBD1 matching 9 bases. Trimming removed 5 bases from V and 7 bases from J; junction bases left unmatched: 8. Germline CDR1 reads LNHDA; CDR2 reads SQIVND (reference sequence). There are 14 residues in the CDR3. The CDR3: CASSAGQGYRGYTF. DNA of the CDR3: TGTGCCAGTAGTGCCGGACAGGGGTATCGTGGCTACACCTTC.

Regarding this clone: The sample has other DNA sequences that encode this CDR3 too. This chain joins TRBV5-6 and TRBJ1-2; D unresolved. The CDR3 has 14 residues. V gave up 2 bases and J gave up 1 base, with 9 bases separating them. The V gene's germline CDR1 is SGHDT and CDR2 YYEEEE. In DNA form, the CDR3 reads TGTGCCAGCAGCTTCGAACAATTTAACTATGGCTACACCTTC. This encodes CASSFEQFNYGYTF.

J is TRBJ2-1 and V is TRBV28, with D uncertain. Germline V gene lookup returns CDR1 MDHEN and CDR2 SYDVKM. This CDR3 region has 15 residues. Deletions cut 4 bases from V and 3 bases from J, with 13 bases between. CDR3 coding DNA: TGTGCCAGCAGTTACCCCCTCCCGCGCTACAATGAGCAGTTCTTC. This gives the protein CASSYPLPRYNEQFF.